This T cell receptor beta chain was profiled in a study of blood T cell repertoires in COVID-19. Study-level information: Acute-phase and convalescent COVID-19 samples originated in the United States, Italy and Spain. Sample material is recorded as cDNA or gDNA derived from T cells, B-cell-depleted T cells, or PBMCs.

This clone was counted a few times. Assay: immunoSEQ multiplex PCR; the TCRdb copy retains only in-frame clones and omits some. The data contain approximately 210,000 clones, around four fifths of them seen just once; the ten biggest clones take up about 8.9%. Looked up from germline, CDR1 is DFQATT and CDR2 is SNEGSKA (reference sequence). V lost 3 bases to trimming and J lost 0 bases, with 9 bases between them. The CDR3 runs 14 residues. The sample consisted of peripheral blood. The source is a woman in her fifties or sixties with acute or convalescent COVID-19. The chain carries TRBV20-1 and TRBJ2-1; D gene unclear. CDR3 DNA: TGCAGTGCTAGTCCGAGGAGCTCCTACAATGAGCAGTTCTTC. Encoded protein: CSASPRSSYNEQFF.